Shown below are 27 T cell receptor beta chains from a single sample sequenced in a study of cytomegalovirus exposure and HLA in healthy donors. Primers: 60 Vbeta forward and 13 Jbeta reverse. Some clones are missing from TCRdb's copy, which holds only in-frame ones; the method was immunoSEQ multiplex PCR. This sample's table reports 75,000 to 90,000 clones. Material: PBMCs. Every receptor here comes from a woman in her sixties in good health and CMV-seronegative.

The genes are TRBV6-6 and TRBJ2-5; D is perhaps TRBD2 (6 bases). The CDR3 contains 12 residues. CDR1 is MNHNY, CDR2 SVGAGI, per germline (reference sequence). Trimming removed 10 bases from V and 4 bases from J, with 13 bases in between. The CDR3 sequence: CATVGGGETQYF. As DNA, the CDR3 is TGTGCCACCGTTGGGGGAGGAGAGACCCAGTACTTC.

The gene calls are TRBV6-6 and TRBJ2-5; TRBD2 matches 9 bases. J gave up 2 bases and V 6 bases, and 1 base lay outside the gene matches. The CDR3 covers 13 residues. The V gene's germline CDR1 is MNHNY and CDR2 SVGAGI (reference sequence). The CDR3 here is CASRAGGQETQYF. CDR3 bases: TGTGCCAGCAGGGCGGGAGGGCAAGAGACCCAGTACTTC.

The chain joins TRBV7-2 to TRBJ1-2, with TRBD1 identical over 7 bases. There are 17 residues in the CDR3. The V segment lost 1 base and the J segment 8 bases; nucleotides outside the gene matches: 16. Germline V CDR1 and CDR2: SGHTA, FQGNSA. The CDR3 reads CASSLVIGQARGGGYTF. The DNA of the CDR3 is TGTGCCAGCAGCTTAGTAATAGGACAGGCCAGAGGGGGGGGCTACACCTTC.

The V and J genes are TRBV6-5 and TRBJ1-6, with TRBD1 as a possible D gene (5 bases). CDR3 length equals 15 residues. Germline lookup yields CDR1 MNHEY and CDR2 SVGAGI. V was clipped by 3 bases and J by 10 bases, with 16 bases between them. The CDR3 spells CASSYLPDTESPLHF. In DNA, the CDR3 is TGTGCCAGCAGTTATCTCCCGGACACCGAGTCACCCCTCCACTTT.

The chain joins TRBV28 to TRBJ1-4; D is unclear. V shed 5 bases and J shed 3 bases, with 13 bases lying between them. The CDR3 length is 15 residues. Germline CDR1 MDHEN, CDR2 SYDVKM. In nucleotides, the CDR3 is TGTGCCAGCAGTCCTACTTCGTCTTCTAATGAAAAACTGTTTTTT. Translation gives CASSPTSSSNEKLFF.

The V and J genes are TRBV28 and TRBJ2-7; TRBD1 aligns across 9 bases. The CDR3 runs to 14 residues. CDR1 and CDR2 (germline): MDHEN, SYDVKM. The V gene end was trimmed by 2 bases and the J gene end by 6 bases; junction bases not matched to a gene: 5. This CDR3 is CASSLLRQGGEQYF. CDR3 DNA sequence: TGTGCCAGCAGTTTACTGCGACAGGGGGGCGAGCAGTACTTC.

The rearrangement uses TRBV19 and TRBJ1-5; a possible D gene is TRBD1 (5 bases). V was pared by 3 bases and J by 0 bases, with 12 bases between. The CDR3 runs to 16 residues. Germline CDR1 LNHDA, CDR2 SQIVND (reference sequence). CDR3 protein: CASSMRQGYSNQPQHF. The CDR3 nucleotides are TGTGCCAGTAGTATGCGGCAGGGTTATAGCAATCAGCCCCAGCATTTT.

The chain carries TRBV19 and TRBJ1-2, with TRBD1 as a possible D gene (5 bases). V was cut by 5 bases and J by 2 bases, with 12 bases left in between. CDR1 is LNHDA, CDR2 SQIVND, per germline (reference sequence). This CDR3 comprises 14 residues. This CDR3 is CASSWTQTNYGYTF. In DNA form, the CDR3 reads TGTGCCAGTAGTTGGACACAAACCAACTATGGCTACACCTTC.

This sequence joins TRBV5-1 and TRBJ1-2, with 11 positions matching TRBD1. V trimming: 4 bases; J trimming: 7 bases; junction bases outside the gene matches: 9. Germline values: CDR1 SGHRS, CDR2 YFSETQ. The length of the CDR3 is 15 residues. This CDR3 reads CASSQQIGQGAGYTF. The CDR3 DNA is TGCGCCAGCAGCCAACAAATAGGACAGGGGGCTGGCTACACCTTC.

The genes are TRBV7-2 and TRBJ1-5; unclear D gene. With 1 base removed from V and 7 bases from J, the gap between germline ends came to 11 bases. Germline-derived CDR1 and CDR2 are SGHTA and FQGNSA. The CDR3 has 14 residues. The DNA for the CDR3 is TGTGCCAGCAGCTTAGGTTGGAGAGGACAGCCCCAGCATTTT. Protein: CASSLGWRGQPQHF. Full variable domain (missing parts from reference TRBV7-2 and TRBJ1-5): GAGVSQSPSNKVTEKGKDVELRCDPISGHTALYWYRQSLGQGLEFLIYFQGNSAPDKSGLPSDRFSAERTGGSVSTLTIQRTQQEDSAVYLCASSLGWRGQPQHFGDGTRLSIL.

The CDR3 loop reads CASSRLAGANTGELFF. CDR3 DNA sequence: TGTGCCAGCTCACGGCTAGCGGGAGCGAACACCGGGGAGCTGTTTTTT. V gene TRBV18 combines with J gene TRBJ2-2; 10 bases are shared with TRBD2. Germline V gene sequence: CDR1 KGHSH, CDR2 LQKENI. The CDR3 has 16 amino acids. J was trimmed by 0 bases and V by 4 bases; bases with no gene match: 2.

The chain joins TRBV5-1 to TRBJ1-1, with 9 nucleotides matching TRBD1. V was clipped by 0 bases and J by 4 bases; unmatched bases: 4. The CDR3 spans 15 residues. CDR1 is SGHRS and CDR2 is YFSETQ in the germline V gene. The DNA for the CDR3 is TGCGCCAGCAGCTTGGCGGGACAGGGTGGCACTGAAGCTTTCTTT. Its translation: CASSLAGQGGTEAFF.

The chain has TRBV6-5 and TRBJ1-4, with 7 bases matching TRBD1. CDR3 length equals 15 residues. The J segment lost 4 bases and the V segment lost 0 bases, leaving 2 bases of the junction unmatched. Germline CDR1 reads MNHEY; CDR2 reads SVGAGI. CDR3 in amino acids: CASSYSGTDNEKLFF. The CDR3 bases are TGTGCCAGCAGTTACTCCGGGACAGATAATGAAAAACTGTTTTTT.

This CDR3 reads CASSLLVSREEPSEQYF. In DNA, the CDR3 is TGTGCCAGCAGCCTTTTGGTCTCTCGGGAGGAGCCCTCCGAGCAGTACTTC. The chain is built from TRBV4-2 and TRBJ2-5, with TRBD2 matching over 7 bases. The DNA end favors TRBJ2-7, so the J call may be wrong. Germline V lookup: CDR1 LGHNA, CDR2 YNFKEQ. The CDR3 sequence is 17 residues long.

The chain recombines TRBV11-3 with TRBJ2-1; D might be TRBD1 (6 bases). The CDR3 has 14 residues. Germline assignment: CDR1 SGHNT and CDR2 YENEEA. The germline V and J ends were trimmed by 5 bases and 0 bases, with 8 bases remaining between them. CDR3 nucleotide sequence: TGTGCCAGCAGCCCGACAGGCTCCTACAATGAGCAGTTCTTC. This encodes CASSPTGSYNEQFF.

The genes are TRBV29-1 and TRBJ2-7, with D possibly being TRBD2 (6 bases). V lost 0 bases, J lost 2 bases, and 11 bases lay in between. The germline gives CDR1 SQVTM, CDR2 ANQGSEA. The CDR3 sequence is 14 residues long. This CDR3 is CSVEDPGLTYEQYF. As DNA, the CDR3 is TGCAGCGTTGAAGATCCGGGACTCACCTACGAGCAGTACTTC.

The CDR3 sequence: CASSRALLGSGLGGYTF. CDR3 nucleotides: TGCGCCAGCAGCAGGGCCCTACTCGGATCAGGGCTTGGTGGCTACACCTTC. The V gene is TRBV4-3, the J gene TRBJ1-2; D possibly corresponds to TRBD1 (5 bases). CDR3 length: 17 amino acids. Per the germline V gene, CDR1 is LGHNA and CDR2 is YSLEER. Trimming cost V 5 bases and J 7 bases, with 26 bases left between them.

The chain joins TRBV2 to TRBJ2-3; D remains unclear. Germline CDR1 is SNHLY and CDR2 is FYNNEI. The CDR3 spans 15 residues. V lost 6 bases, J lost 0 bases, and 13 bases lay in between. The CDR3 region is CASRLTRTSTDTQYF. For the CDR3, the DNA is TGTGCCAGCAGGCTCACTCGAACTAGCACAGATACGCAGTATTTT.

The V and J genes are TRBV11-3 and TRBJ2-5; D unclear. The J call may be faulty, since TRBJ2-7 better matches the DNA end. Germline CDR1 and CDR2: SGHNT and YENEEA. The CDR3 spans 15 residues. The chain's CDR3 is CASSQTDGSSYEQYF. CDR3 DNA: TGTGCCAGCAGCCAAACAGACGGTTCGAGCTACGAGCAGTACTTC.

The CDR3 region is CASSFGGLGTEAFF. The CDR3 DNA reads as TGCGCCAGCAGCTTCGGGGGGCTGGGCACTGAAGCTTTCTTT. The V and J genes are TRBV5-1 and TRBJ1-1; TRBD1 might be the D (6 bases). The CDR3 loop spans 14 amino acids. V gave up 2 bases and J gave up 4 bases, with 12 bases separating them. Per germline, CDR1 SGHRS and CDR2 YFSETQ.

The chain joins TRBV14 to TRBJ2-2, with 9 bases matching TRBD1. The length of the CDR3 is 17 residues. J was trimmed by 4 bases and V by 2 bases; bases with no gene match: 8. The germline V gene encodes CDR1 SGHDN and CDR2 FVKESK. The CDR3 region is CASSQPPGQGATGELFF. For the CDR3, the DNA is TGTGCCAGCAGCCAACCACCGGGACAGGGAGCCACCGGGGAGCTGTTTTTT.

The J gene is TRBJ2-5, the V gene TRBV5-1; 12 nucleotides line up with TRBD2. With 3 bases clipped from V and 4 bases from J, the junction kept 7 bases outside the gene matches. Germline V lookup: CDR1 SGHRS, CDR2 YFSETQ. This CDR3 has 16 amino acids. CDR3 sequence: CASSSEVTSGRETQYF. The CDR3 DNA is TGCGCCAGCAGCTCCGAGGTGACTAGCGGGAGAGAGACCCAGTACTTC.

The rearrangement links TRBV5-4 to TRBJ2-3; 9 bases match TRBD1. The CDR3 is 15 residues long. Trimming removed 3 bases from V and 0 bases from J; junction bases left unmatched: 2. Germline CDR1 reads SGHNT; CDR2 reads YYREEE (reference sequence). CDR3 amino acids: CASSYGQGSTDTQYF. CDR3 coding DNA: TGTGCCAGCAGCTATGGACAGGGGAGCACAGATACGCAGTATTTT.

This chain joins TRBV15 and TRBJ2-3; D is uncertain. This CDR3 contains 14 residues. V lost 4 bases to trimming and J lost 0 bases, with 8 bases between them. Germline CDR1 is LNHNV and CDR2 is YYDKDF (reference sequence). CDR3 sequence: CATSKLSSTDTQYF. CDR3 coding DNA: TGTGCCACCAGCAAATTGTCTAGCACAGATACGCAGTATTTT.

The genes are TRBV7-2 and TRBJ2-3; D not resolved. Trimming removed 4 bases at V and 0 bases at J, with 5 bases between. This CDR3 is built from 13 residues. CDR1 and CDR2 from the germline V gene are SGHTA and FQGNSA. This chain's CDR3 is CASSSQSTDTQYF. The CDR3 DNA reads TGTGCCAGCAGCTCCCAGAGCACAGATACGCAGTATTTT.

The rearrangement uses TRBV4-2 and TRBJ2-5, with D hard to call. Germline CDR1 is LGHNA and CDR2 is YNFKEQ. V dropped 0 bases and J dropped 5 bases, with 7 bases sitting between them. The CDR3 covers 13 residues. The CDR3 region is CASSQDVRETQYF. The CDR3 coding sequence is TGTGCCAGCAGCCAAGACGTACGGGAGACCCAGTACTTC.

The chain links TRBV19 to TRBJ2-7; D is perhaps TRBD2 (6 bases). With 5 bases removed from V and 2 bases from J, the gap between germline ends came to 16 bases. The CDR3 is 15 amino acids. Germline V CDR1 and CDR2: LNHDA, SQIVND (reference sequence). Here the CDR3 reads CASSADVGRAYEQYF. In DNA form, the CDR3 reads TGTGCCAGTAGTGCGGACGTCGGGAGAGCCTACGAGCAGTACTTC.